This T cell receptor beta chain comes out of a study of Graves' ophthalmopathy and Graves' hyperthyroidism. Overall study: Peripheral blood sampling preceded any treatment and occurred at initial diagnosis. Findings of the study overall: Most clonotypes expanded in thyroid above 0.001 frequency were present in blood too.

There are many counts of this clonotype. Antigen: not known. Pregnancy or lactation, uncontrolled infections and other autoimmune diseases were grounds for excluding patients. The diagnosis was founded upon clinical symptoms, serum thyroxine, TRAb, thyroid ultrasound and orbital computed tomography. Amplification targeted the TCR beta CDR3 regions, with RNA transcripts as the source material. The workflow started with a first-round RT-PCR run with HTBI primers and then moved on to a second-round multiplex PCR. One entry per CDR3 protein results from TCRdb running MiXCR on the multiplex PCR reads. The table shows about 640,000 distinct CDR3 sequences, with about two fifths occurring only once. The TCR comes from an adult man with Graves' ophthalmopathy. The specimen sequenced was peripheral blood.

The CDR3 loop reads CASTKGYEQYF. CDR3 in DNA: TGTGCCAGTACCAAGGGCTACGAGCAGTACTTC. The rearrangement joins TRBV19 to TRBJ2-7; no definite D call. Germline values: CDR1 LNHDA, CDR2 SQIVND (reference sequence). CDR3 length: 11 amino acids. Trimming removed 7 bases from V and 3 bases from J, with 7 bases in between.